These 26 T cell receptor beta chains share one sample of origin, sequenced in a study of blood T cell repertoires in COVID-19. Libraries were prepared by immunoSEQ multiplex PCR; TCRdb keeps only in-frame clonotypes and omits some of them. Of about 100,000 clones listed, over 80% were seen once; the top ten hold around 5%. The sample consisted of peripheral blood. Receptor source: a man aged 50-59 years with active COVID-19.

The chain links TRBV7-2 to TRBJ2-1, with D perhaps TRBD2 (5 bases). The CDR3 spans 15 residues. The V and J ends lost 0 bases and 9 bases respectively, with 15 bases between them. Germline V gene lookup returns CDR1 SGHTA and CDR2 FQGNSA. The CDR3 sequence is CASSLAGDRSGEQFF. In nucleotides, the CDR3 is TGTGCCAGCAGCTTAGCCGGGGATAGGAGTGGTGAGCAGTTCTTC. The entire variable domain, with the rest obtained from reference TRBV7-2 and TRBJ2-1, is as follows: GAGVSQSPSNKVTEKGKDVELRCDPISGHTALYWYRQSLGQGLEFLIYFQGNSAPDKSGLPSDRFSAERTGGSVSTLTIQRTQQEDSAVYLCASSLAGDRSGEQFFGPGTRLTVL.

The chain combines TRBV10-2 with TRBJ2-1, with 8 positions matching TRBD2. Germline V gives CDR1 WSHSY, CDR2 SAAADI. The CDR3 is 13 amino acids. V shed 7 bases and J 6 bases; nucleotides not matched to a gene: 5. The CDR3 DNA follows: TGCGCCAGCATGGAGCGGGAGCTCAATGAGCAGTTCTTC. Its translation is CASMERELNEQFF.

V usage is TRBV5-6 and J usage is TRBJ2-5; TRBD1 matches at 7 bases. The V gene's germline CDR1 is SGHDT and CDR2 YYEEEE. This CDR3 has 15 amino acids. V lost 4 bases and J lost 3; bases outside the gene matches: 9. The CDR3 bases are TGTGCCAGCAGCCTGGGGGTTGGACAGGAAGAGACCCAGTACTTC. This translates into CASSLGVGQEETQYF.

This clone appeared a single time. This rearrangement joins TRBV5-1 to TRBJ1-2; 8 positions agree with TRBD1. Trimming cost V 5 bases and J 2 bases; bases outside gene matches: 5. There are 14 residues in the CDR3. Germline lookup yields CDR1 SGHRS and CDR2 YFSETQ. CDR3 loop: CASRSGQENYGYTF. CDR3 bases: TGCGCCAGCAGGTCGGGACAGGAGAACTATGGCTACACCTTC.

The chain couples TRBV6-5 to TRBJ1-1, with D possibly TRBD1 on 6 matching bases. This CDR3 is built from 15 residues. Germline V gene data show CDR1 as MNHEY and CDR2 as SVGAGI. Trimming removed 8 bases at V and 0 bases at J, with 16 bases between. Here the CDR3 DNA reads TGTGCCAGCCGTCGACTCGGGACACTGAACACTGAAGCTTTCTTT. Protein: CASRRLGTLNTEAFF.

The CDR3 coding sequence is TGCAGCGTTCAGGAGGGGACCGGGGAGCTGTTTTTT. It encodes CSVQEGTGELFF. The chain links TRBV29-1 to TRBJ2-2; weak D call: TRBD2 (6 bases). V lost 5 bases, J lost 5 bases, and 9 bases lay in between. Germline V CDR1 and CDR2: SQVTM, ANQGSEA. The CDR3 extends over 12 amino acids.

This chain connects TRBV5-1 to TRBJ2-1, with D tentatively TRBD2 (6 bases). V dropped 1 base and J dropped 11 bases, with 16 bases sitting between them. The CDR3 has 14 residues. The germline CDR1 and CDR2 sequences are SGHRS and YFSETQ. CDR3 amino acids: CASSLPGTPLKQFF. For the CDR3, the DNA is TGCGCCAGCAGCTTGCCAGGGACTCCCTTAAAGCAGTTCTTC.

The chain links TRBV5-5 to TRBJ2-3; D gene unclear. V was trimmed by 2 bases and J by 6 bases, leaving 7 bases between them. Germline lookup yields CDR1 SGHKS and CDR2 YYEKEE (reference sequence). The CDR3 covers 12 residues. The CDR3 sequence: CASSFRVDTQYF. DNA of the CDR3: TGTGCCAGCAGCTTCCGAGTCGATACGCAGTATTTT.

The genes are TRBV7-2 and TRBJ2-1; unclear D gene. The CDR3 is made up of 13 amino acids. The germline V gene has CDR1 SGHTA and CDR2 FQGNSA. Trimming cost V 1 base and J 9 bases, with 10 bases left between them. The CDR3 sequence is CASSLVSSGEQFF. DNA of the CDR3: TGTGCCAGCAGCTTAGTGAGTAGTGGTGAGCAGTTCTTC.

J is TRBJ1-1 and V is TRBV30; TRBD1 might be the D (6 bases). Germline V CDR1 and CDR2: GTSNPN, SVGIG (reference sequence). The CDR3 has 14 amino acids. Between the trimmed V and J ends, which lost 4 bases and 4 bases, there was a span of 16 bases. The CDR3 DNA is TGTGCCTGGACTTGGGGAGGGGGTATCACTGAAGCTTTCTTT. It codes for CAWTWGGGITEAFF. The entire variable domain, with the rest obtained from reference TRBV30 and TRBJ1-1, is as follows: SQTIHQWPATLVQPVGSPLSLECTVEGTSNPNLYWYRQAAGRGLQLLFYSVGIGQISSEVPQNLSASRPQDRQFILSSKKLLLSDSGFYLCAWTWGGGITEAFFGQGTRLTVV.

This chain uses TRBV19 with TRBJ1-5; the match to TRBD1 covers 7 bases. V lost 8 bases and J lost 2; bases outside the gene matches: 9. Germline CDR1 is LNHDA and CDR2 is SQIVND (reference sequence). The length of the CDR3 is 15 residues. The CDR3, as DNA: TGTGCCAGTGCCGCCGACAGGGACGGCAATCAGCCCCAGCATTTT. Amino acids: CASAADRDGNQPQHF.

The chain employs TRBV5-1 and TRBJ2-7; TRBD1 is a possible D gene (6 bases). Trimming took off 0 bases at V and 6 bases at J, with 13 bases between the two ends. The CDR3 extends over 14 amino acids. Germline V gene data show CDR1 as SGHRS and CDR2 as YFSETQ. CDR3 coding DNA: TGCGCCAGCAGCTTGGAGGCAGGGGTAACCGAGCAGTACTTC. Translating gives CASSLEAGVTEQYF. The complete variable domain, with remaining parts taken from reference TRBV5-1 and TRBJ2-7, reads KAGVTQTPRYLIKTRGQQVTLSCSPISGHRSVSWYQQTPGQGLQFLFEYFSETQRNKGNFPGRFSGRQFSNSRSEMNVSTLELGDSALYLCASSLEAGVTEQYFGPGTRLTVT.

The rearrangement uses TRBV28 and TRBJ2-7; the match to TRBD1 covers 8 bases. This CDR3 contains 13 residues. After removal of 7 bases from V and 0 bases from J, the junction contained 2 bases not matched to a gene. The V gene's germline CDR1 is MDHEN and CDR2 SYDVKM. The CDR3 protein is CASTGQDSYEQYF. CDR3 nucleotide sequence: TGTGCCAGCACGGGACAGGACTCCTACGAGCAGTACTTC.

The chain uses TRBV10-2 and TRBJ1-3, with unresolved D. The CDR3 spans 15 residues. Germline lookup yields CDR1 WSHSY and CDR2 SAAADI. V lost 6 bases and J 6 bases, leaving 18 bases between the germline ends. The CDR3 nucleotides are TGCGCCAGCAGACGATCCCGGGGAAGATTAAACACCATATATTTT. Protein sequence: CASRRSRGRLNTIYF.

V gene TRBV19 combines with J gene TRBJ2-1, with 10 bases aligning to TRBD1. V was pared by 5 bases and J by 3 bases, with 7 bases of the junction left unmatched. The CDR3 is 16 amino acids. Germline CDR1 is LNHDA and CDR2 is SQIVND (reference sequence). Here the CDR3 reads CASSPRGQGGYNEQFF. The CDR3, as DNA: TGTGCCAGTAGTCCTCGAGGACAGGGGGGCTACAATGAGCAGTTCTTC.

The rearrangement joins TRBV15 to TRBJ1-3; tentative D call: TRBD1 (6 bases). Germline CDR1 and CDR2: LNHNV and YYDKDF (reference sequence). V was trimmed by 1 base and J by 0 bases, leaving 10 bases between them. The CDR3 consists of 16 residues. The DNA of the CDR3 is TGTGCCACCAGCAGAGGCCAGGACAGCTCTGGAAACACCATATATTTT. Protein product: CATSRGQDSSGNTIYF.

The CDR3 protein is CASSLDRGLTYEQYF. The CDR3 nucleotides are TGTGCCAGCAGCTTGGACAGGGGCCTAACCTACGAGCAGTACTTC. The V gene is TRBV5-8, the J gene TRBJ2-7; 7 positions agree with TRBD1. Germline V lookup: CDR1 SGHTS, CDR2 YDEGEE. The CDR3 sequence is 15 residues long. Losses at the gene ends were 0 bases for V and 2 bases for J; bases not matched to a gene: 5.

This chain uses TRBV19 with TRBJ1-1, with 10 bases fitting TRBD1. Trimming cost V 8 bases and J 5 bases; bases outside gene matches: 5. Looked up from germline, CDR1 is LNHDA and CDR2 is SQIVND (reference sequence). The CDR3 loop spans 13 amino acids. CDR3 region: CASRDRGKTEAFF. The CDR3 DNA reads TGTGCCAGTCGGGACAGGGGTAAAACTGAAGCTTTCTTT. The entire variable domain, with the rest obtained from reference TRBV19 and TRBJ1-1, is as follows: DGGITQSPKYLFRKEGQNVTLSCEQNLNHDAMYWYRQDPGQGLRLIYYSQIVNDFQKGDIAEGYSVSREKKESFPLTVTSAQKNPTAFYLCASRDRGKTEAFFGQGTRLTVV.

CDR3: CASGWAGEKLFF. CDR3 DNA: TGTGCCAGCGGGTGGGCAGGCGAAAAACTGTTTTTT. V and J are TRBV3-1 (or the pseudogene TRBV3-2) and TRBJ1-4; no clear D gene. This CDR3 is 12 amino acids long. V gave up 8 bases and J gave up 8 bases, with 12 bases separating them. CDR1 LGHDT and CDR2 YNNKEL come from the germline V gene (reference sequence).

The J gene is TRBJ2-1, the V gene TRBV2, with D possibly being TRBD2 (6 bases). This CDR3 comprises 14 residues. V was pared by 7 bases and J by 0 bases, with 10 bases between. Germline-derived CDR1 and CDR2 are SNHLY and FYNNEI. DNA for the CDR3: TGTGCCAGCAAAGGGACTGACTCCTACAATGAGCAGTTCTTC. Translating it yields CASKGTDSYNEQFF.

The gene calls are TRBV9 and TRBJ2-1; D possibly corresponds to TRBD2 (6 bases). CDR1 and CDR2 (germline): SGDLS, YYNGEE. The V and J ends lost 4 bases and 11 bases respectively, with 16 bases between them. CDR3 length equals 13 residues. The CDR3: CASSRDLSDKQFF. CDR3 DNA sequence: TGTGCCAGCAGCAGGGACTTATCAGATAAGCAGTTCTTC.

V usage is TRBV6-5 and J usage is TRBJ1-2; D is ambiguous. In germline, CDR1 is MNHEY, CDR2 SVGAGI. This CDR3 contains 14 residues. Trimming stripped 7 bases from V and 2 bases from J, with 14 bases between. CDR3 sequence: CASTRPSGNYGYTF. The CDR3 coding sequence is TGTGCCAGCACGAGGCCCAGCGGGAACTATGGCTACACCTTC.

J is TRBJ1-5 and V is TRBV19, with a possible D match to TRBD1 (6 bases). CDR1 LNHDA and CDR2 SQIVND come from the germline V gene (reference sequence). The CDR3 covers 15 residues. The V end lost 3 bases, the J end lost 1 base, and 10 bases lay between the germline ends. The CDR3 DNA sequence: TGTGCCAGTAGTATGGGGGGGCAGAGCAATCAGCCCCAGCATTTT. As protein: CASSMGGQSNQPQHF.

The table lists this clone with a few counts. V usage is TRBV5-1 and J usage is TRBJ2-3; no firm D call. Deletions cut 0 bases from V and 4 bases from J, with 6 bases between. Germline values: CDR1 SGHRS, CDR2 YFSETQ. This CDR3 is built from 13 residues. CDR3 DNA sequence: TGCGCCAGCAGCTTGGATATCTCAGATACGCAGTATTTT. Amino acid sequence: CASSLDISDTQYF.

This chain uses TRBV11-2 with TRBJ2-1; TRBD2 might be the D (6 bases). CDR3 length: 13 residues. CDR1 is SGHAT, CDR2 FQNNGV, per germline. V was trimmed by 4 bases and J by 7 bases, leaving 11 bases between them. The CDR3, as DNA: TGTGCCAGCAGCTCGGGACTTTCAAATGAGCAGTTCTTC. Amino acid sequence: CASSSGLSNEQFF.

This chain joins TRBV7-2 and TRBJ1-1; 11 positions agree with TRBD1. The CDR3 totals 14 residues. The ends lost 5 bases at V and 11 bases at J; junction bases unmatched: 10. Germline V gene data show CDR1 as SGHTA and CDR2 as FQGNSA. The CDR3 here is CASSTGTGGTRAFF. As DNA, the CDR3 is TGTGCCAGCAGCACCGGGACAGGGGGGACTCGGGCTTTCTTT.